The 10 T cell receptor beta chains listed next were all sequenced from one sample in a study of cytomegalovirus exposure and HLA in healthy donors. PCR amplification relied on 60 Vbeta primers (plus 13 Jbeta primers). TCRdb's table, derived via immunoSEQ multiplex PCR, lists solely in-frame clones and lacks some. The table gives 90,000 to 120,000 clones; the top ten clones make up 0.45% to 0.6% of it. Sequencing was done on a sample of PBMCs. These receptors were obtained from a man in his fifties or sixties in good health and CMV-seronegative.

The chain is built from TRBV6-5 and TRBJ2-1; 14 positions match TRBD2. CDR1 and CDR2 from the germline V gene are MNHEY and SVGAGI. Unmatched junction bases numbered 7, after V lost 6 bases and J lost 9 bases. This CDR3 has 15 amino acids. The CDR3 DNA sequence: TGTGCCAGCAGCCCTGGACTAGCGGGGGGATCTGAGCAGTTCTTC. Translated, it gives CASSPGLAGGSEQFF.

The chain joins TRBV27 to TRBJ1-1, with 8 bases aligning to TRBD1. Unmatched junction bases numbered 6, after V lost 5 bases and J lost 1 base. This CDR3 has 15 residues. Germline V gives CDR1 MNHEY, CDR2 SMNVEV (reference sequence). The CDR3 region has the DNA TGTGCCAGCAGTCCGGGGACAGGTCGGAACACTGAAGCTTTCTTT. It is translated as CASSPGTGRNTEAFF.

The chain has TRBV4-3 and TRBJ1-1; no firm D call. Germline CDR1 LGHNA, CDR2 YSLEER. V lost 0 bases to trimming and J lost 5 bases, with 19 bases between them. This CDR3 region has 17 residues. The CDR3 DNA reads TGCGCCAGCAGCCAAGAGACCTACCCCCCTGCGGGGACTGAAGCTTTCTTT. Amino acids: CASSQETYPPAGTEAFF.

The chain joins TRBV9 to TRBJ1-2, with 7 bases lining up with TRBD1. The CDR3 loop spans 15 amino acids. Per germline, CDR1 SGDLS and CDR2 YYNGEE. Unmatched junction bases numbered 6, after V lost 2 bases and J lost 2 bases. The CDR3 here is CASSVRDRNNYGYTF. The CDR3 nucleotides are TGTGCCAGCAGCGTCCGGGACAGAAACAACTATGGCTACACCTTC.

J is TRBJ1-2 and V is TRBV19; 10 nucleotides line up with TRBD1. Germline V gene lookup returns CDR1 LNHDA and CDR2 SQIVND (reference sequence). The CDR3 sequence is 14 residues long. The V gene end was trimmed by 6 bases and the J gene end by 2 bases; junction bases not matched to a gene: 3. The CDR3 here is CASRLGQGNYGYTF. The CDR3 nucleotides read TGTGCCAGTAGGCTGGGACAGGGGAACTATGGCTACACCTTC.

The rearrangement uses TRBV7-2 and TRBJ2-5, with no clear D. The CDR3 is 13 amino acids. Trimming stripped 5 bases from V and 2 bases from J, with 9 bases between. The germline V gene encodes CDR1 SGHTA and CDR2 FQGNSA. CDR3 loop: CASSKTNQETQYF. The CDR3 region has the DNA TGTGCCAGCAGCAAGACAAATCAAGAGACCCAGTACTTC. Full variable domain (missing parts from reference TRBV7-2 and TRBJ2-5): GAGVSQSPSNKVTEKGKDVELRCDPISGHTALYWYRQSLGQGLEFLIYFQGNSAPDKSGLPSDRFSAERTGGSVSTLTIQRTQQEDSAVYLCASSKTNQETQYFGPGTRLLVL.

The chain recombines TRBV7-2 with TRBJ1-2; 7 nucleotides line up with TRBD1. From germline, CDR1 is SGHTA and CDR2 FQGNSA. The CDR3 extends over 14 amino acids. The J segment lost 5 bases and the V segment lost 2 bases, leaving 5 bases of the junction unmatched. Here the CDR3 reads CASSLRQGEYGYTF. Here the CDR3 DNA reads TGTGCCAGCAGCTTAAGACAGGGAGAGTATGGCTACACCTTC.

The V call is TRBV7-9, the J call TRBJ2-3; 8 nucleotides agree with TRBD2. Germline V CDR1 and CDR2: SEHNR, FQNEAQ (reference sequence). The CDR3 covers 16 residues. The ends lost 1 base at V and 0 bases at J; junction bases unmatched: 3. CDR3 bases: TGTGCCAGCAGCTTAGGGCTAGCGGGTAGCACAGATACGCAGTATTTT. It specifies CASSLGLAGSTDTQYF.

V is TRBV10-2 and J is TRBJ1-5, with 7 nucleotides matching TRBD1. Germline V gene lookup returns CDR1 WSHSY and CDR2 SAAADI. This CDR3 spans 13 amino acids. With 6 bases clipped from V and 13 bases from J, the junction kept 12 bases outside the gene matches. CDR3 DNA: TGCGCCAGCAGCGACGACAGGGAGAACCTTCAGCATTTT. Translated, it gives CASSDDRENLQHF.

The chain links TRBV6-5 to TRBJ2-7, with 7 bases aligning to TRBD2. The CDR3 has 14 amino acids. V lost 5 bases and J lost 3; bases outside the gene matches: 7. Germline CDR1 reads MNHEY; CDR2 reads SVGAGI. The DNA of the CDR3 is TGTGCCAGCAGTAGGGCGGGGGAGGTCTACGAGCAGTACTTC. Protein product: CASSRAGEVYEQYF.